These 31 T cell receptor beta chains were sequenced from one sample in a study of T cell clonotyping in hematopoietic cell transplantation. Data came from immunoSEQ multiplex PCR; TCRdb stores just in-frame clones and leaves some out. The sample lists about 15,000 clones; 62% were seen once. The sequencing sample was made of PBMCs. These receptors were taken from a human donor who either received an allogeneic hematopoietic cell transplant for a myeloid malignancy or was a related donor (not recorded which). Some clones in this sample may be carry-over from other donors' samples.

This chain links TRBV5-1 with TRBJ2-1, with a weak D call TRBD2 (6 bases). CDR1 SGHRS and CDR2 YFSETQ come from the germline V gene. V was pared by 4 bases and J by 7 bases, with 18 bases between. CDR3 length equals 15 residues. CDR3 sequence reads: CASSLVVGGRNEQFF. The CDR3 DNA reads TGCGCCAGCAGCCTGGTTGTTGGGGGGAGGAATGAGCAGTTCTTC.

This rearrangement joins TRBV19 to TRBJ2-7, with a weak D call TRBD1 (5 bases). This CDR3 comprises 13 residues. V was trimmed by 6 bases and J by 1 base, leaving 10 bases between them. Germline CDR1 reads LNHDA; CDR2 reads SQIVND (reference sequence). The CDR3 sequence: CASSMGPSYEQYF. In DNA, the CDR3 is TGTGCCAGTAGCATGGGGCCTTCCTACGAGCAGTACTTC.

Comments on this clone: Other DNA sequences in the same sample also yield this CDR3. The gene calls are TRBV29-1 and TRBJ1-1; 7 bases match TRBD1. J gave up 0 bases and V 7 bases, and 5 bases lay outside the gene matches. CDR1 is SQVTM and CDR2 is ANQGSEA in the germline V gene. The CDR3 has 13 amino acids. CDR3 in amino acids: CSGNRGMNTEAFF. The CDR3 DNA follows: TGCAGCGGTAACAGGGGCATGAACACTGAAGCTTTCTTT.

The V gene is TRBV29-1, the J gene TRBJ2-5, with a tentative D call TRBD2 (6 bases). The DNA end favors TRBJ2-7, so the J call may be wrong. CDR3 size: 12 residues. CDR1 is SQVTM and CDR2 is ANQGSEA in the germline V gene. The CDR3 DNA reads TGCAGCGTTGAAACTAGCAGATACGAGCAGTACTTC. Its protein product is CSVETSRYEQYF.

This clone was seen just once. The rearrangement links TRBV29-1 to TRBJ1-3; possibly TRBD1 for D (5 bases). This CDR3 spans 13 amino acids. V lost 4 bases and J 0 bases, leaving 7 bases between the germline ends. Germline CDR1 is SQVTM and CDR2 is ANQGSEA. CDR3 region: CSVVQDSGNTIYF. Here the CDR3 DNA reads TGCAGCGTTGTACAGGACTCTGGAAACACCATATATTTT. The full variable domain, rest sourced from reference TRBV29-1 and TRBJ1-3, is SAVISQKPSRDICQRGTSLTIQCQVDSQVTMMFWYRQQPGQSLTLIATANQGSEATYESGFVIDKFPISRPNLTFSTLTVSNMSPEDSSIYLCSVVQDSGNTIYFGEGSWLTVV.

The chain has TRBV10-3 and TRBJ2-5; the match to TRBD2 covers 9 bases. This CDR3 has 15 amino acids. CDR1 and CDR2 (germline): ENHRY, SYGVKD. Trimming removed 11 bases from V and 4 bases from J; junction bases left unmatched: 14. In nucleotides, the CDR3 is TGTGCCGCAAAAGGCATGGCGGGGGGGCGAGAGACCCAGTACTTC. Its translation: CAAKGMAGGRETQYF.

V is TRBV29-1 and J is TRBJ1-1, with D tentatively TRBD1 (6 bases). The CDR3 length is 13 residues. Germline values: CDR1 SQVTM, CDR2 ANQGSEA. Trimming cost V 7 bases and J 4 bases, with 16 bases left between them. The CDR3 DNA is TGCAGCGCTCCCAGGGGTCGGGGCACTGAAGCTTTCTTT. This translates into CSAPRGRGTEAFF.

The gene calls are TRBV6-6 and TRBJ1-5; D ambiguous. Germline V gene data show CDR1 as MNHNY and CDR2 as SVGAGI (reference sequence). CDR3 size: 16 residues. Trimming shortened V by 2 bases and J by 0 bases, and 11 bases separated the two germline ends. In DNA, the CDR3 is TGTGCCAGCAGTTACGGAGGGTTCAATAGCAATCAGCCCCAGCATTTT. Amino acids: CASSYGGFNSNQPQHF.

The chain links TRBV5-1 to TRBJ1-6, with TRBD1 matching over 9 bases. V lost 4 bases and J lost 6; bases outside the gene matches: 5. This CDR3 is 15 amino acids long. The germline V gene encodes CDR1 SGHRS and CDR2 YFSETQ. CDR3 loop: CASSRDRGFNSPLHF. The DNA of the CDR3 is TGCGCCAGCAGCAGAGACAGGGGGTTTAATTCACCCCTCCACTTT.

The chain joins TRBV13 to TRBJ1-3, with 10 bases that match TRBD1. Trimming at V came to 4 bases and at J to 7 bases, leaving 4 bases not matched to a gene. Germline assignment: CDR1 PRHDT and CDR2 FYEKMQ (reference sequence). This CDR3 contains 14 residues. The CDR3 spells CASSSTGGSNTIYF. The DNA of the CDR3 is TGTGCCAGCAGCTCGACAGGGGGCAGCAACACCATATATTTT.

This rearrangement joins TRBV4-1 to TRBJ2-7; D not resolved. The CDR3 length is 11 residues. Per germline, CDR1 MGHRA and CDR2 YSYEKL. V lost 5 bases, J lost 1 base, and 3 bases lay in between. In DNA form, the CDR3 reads TGCGCCAGCAGCGGGTCCTACGAGCAGTACTTC. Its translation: CASSGSYEQYF.

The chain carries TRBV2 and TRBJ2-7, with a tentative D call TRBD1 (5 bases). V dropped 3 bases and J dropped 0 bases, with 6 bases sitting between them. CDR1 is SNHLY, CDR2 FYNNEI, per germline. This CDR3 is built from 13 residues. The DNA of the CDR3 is TGTGCCAGCAGTGAGGACATCTCCTACGAGCAGTACTTC. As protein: CASSEDISYEQYF.

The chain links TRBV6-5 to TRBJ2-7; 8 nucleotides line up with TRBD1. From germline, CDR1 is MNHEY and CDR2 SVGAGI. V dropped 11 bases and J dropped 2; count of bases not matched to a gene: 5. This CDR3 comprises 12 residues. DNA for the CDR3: TGTGCCTCAGGACAGGGTCCCTACGAGCAGTACTTC. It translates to CASGQGPYEQYF.

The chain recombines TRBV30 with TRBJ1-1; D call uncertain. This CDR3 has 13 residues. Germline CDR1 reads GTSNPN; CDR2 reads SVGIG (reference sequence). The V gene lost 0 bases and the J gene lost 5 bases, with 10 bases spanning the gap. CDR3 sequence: CAWSVKGMTEAFF. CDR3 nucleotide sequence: TGTGCCTGGAGTGTAAAGGGAATGACTGAAGCTTTCTTT.

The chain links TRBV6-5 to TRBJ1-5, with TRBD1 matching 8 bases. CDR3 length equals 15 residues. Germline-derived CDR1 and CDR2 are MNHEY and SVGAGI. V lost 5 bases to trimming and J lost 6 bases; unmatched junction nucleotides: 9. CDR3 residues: CASSPGQGGSQPQHF. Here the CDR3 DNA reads TGTGCCAGCAGTCCCGGACAGGGAGGGAGTCAGCCCCAGCATTTT.

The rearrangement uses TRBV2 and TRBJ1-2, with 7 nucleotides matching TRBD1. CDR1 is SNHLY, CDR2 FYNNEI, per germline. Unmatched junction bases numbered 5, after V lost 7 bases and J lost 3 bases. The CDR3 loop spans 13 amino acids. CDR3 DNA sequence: TGTGCCAGCAACCTGGACAGGTACTATGGCTACACCTTC. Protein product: CASNLDRYYGYTF.

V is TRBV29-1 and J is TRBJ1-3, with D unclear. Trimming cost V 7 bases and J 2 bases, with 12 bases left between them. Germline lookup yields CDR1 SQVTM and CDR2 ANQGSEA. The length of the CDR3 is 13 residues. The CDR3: CSAPGETGNTIYF. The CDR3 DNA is TGCAGCGCCCCTGGGGAGACTGGAAACACCATATATTTT. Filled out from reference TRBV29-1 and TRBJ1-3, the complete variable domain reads SAVISQKPSRDICQRGTSLTIQCQVDSQVTMMFWYRQQPGQSLTLIATANQGSEATYESGFVIDKFPISRPNLTFSTLTVSNMSPEDSSIYLCSAPGETGNTIYFGEGSWLTVV.

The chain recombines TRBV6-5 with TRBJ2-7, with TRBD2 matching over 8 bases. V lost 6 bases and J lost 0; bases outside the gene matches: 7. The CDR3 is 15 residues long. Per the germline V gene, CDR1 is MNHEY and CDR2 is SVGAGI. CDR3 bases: TGTGCCAGCAGGCAACCGGGAGGGAGCTCCTACGAGCAGTACTTC. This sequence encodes CASRQPGGSSYEQYF.

The CDR3 DNA is TGTGCCAGCAGCTACCAGACTAGCGGGACCTACGAGCAGTACTTC. Its protein is CASSYQTSGTYEQYF. The V call is TRBV11-2, the J call TRBJ2-7; 11 bases match TRBD2. J gave up 2 bases and V 4 bases, and 4 bases lay outside the gene matches. The CDR3 is made up of 15 amino acids. The V gene's germline CDR1 is SGHAT and CDR2 FQNNGV.

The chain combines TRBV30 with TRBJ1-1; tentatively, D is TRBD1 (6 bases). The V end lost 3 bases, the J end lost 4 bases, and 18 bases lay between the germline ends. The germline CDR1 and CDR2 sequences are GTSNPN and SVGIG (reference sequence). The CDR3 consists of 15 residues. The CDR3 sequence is CAWSDERGGVTEAFF. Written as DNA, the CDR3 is TGTGCCTGGAGCGACGAACGAGGGGGAGTCACTGAAGCTTTCTTT.

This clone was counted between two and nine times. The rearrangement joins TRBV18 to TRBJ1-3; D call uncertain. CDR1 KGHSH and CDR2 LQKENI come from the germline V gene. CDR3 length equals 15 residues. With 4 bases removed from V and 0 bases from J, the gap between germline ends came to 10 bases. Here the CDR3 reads CASSRENYSGNTIYF. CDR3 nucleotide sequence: TGTGCCAGCTCACGGGAGAACTACTCTGGAAACACCATATATTTT.

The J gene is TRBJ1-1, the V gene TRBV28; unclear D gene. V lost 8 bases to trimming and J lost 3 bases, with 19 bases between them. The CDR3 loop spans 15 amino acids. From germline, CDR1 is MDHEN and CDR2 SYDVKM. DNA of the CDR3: TGTGCCAGCCCACGACCAGACGGAATATACACTGAAGCTTTCTTT. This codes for CASPRPDGIYTEAFF.

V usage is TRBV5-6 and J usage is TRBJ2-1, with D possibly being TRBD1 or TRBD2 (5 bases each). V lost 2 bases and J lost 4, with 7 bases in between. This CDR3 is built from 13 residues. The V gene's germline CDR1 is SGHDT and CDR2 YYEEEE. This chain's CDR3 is CASSFGAYNEQFF. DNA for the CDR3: TGTGCCAGCAGCTTCGGGGCGTACAATGAGCAGTTCTTC.

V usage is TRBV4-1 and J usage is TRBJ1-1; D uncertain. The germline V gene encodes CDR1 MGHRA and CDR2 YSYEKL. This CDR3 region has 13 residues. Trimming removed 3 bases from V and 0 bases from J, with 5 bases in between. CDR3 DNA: TGCGCCAGCAGCCAGAAGATGAACACTGAAGCTTTCTTT. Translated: CASSQKMNTEAFF.

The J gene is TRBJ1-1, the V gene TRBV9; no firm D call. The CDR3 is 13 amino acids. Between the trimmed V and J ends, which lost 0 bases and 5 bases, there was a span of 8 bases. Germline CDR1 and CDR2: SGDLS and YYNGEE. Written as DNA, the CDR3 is TGTGCCAGCAGCGTAGTTACGGATACTGAAGCTTTCTTT. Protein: CASSVVTDTEAFF.

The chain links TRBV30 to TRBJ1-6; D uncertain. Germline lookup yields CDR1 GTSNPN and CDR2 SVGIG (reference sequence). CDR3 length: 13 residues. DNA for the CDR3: TGTGCTGCAAGGAGCTCCTATAATTCACCCCTCCACTTT. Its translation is CAARSSYNSPLHF. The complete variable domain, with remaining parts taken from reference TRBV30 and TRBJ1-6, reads SQTIHQWPATLVQPVGSPLSLECTVEGTSNPNLYWYRQAAGRGLQLLFYSVGIGQISSEVPQNLSASRPQDRQFILSSKKLLLSDSGFYLCAARSSYNSPLHFGNGTRLTVT.

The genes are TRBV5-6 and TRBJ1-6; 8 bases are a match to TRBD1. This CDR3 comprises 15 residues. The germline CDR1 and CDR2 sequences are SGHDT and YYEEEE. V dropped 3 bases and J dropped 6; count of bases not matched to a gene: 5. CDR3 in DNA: TGTGCCAGCAGCTCCCTGGACAGGGCTAATTCACCCCTCCACTTT. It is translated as CASSSLDRANSPLHF.

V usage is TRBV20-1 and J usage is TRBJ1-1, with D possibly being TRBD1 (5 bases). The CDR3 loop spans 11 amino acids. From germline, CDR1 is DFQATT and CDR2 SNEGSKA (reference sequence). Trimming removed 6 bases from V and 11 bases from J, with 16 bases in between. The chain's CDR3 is CSAPETAGAFF. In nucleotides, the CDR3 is TGCAGTGCCCCCGAGACAGCAGGTGCTTTCTTT.

CDR3 amino acids: CASSFWLGSYTF. The CDR3 nucleotides are TGTGCCAGCAGCTTTTGGTTGGGGTCCTACACCTTC. The genes are TRBV5-6 and TRBJ1-2, with D hard to call. CDR3 size: 12 residues. CDR1 is SGHDT and CDR2 is YYEEEE in the germline V gene. V lost 2 bases to trimming and J lost 10 bases, with 12 bases between them.

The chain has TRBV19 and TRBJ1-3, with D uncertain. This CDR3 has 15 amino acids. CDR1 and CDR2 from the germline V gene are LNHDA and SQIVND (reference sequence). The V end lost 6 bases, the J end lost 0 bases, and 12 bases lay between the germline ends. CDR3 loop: CASSMTLFSGNTIYF. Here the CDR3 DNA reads TGTGCCAGTAGCATGACACTCTTCTCTGGAAACACCATATATTTT.

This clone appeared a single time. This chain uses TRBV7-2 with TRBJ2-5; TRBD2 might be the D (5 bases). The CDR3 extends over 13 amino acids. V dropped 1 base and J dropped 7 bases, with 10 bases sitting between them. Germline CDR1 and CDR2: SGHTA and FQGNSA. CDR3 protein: CASSLGRRATQYF. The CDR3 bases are TGTGCCAGCAGCTTAGGAAGGCGGGCGACCCAGTACTTC.